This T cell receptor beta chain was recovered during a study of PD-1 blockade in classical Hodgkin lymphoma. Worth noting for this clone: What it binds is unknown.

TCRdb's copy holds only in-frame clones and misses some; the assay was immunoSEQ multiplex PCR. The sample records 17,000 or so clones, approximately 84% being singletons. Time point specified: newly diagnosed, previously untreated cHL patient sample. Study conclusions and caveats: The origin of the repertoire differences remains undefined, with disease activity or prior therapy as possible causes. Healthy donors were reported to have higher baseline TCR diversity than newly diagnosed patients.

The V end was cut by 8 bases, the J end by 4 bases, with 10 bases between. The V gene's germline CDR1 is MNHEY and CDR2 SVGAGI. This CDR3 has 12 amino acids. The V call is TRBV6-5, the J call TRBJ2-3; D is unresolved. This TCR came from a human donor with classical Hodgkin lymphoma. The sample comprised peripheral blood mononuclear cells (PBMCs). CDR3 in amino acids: CASADTPDTQYF. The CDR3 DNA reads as TGTGCCAGCGCCGACACACCAGATACGCAGTATTTT.